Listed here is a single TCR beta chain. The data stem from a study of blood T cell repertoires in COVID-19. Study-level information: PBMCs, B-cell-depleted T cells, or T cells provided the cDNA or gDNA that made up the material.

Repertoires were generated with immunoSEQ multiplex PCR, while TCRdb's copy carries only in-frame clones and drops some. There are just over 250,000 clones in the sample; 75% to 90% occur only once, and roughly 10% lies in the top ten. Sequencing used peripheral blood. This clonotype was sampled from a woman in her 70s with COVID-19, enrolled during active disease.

The CDR3 DNA follows: TGTGCCAGCAGCTTGACAGGGGCCTTCTCTGGAAACACCATATATTTT. Translating it yields CASSLTGAFSGNTIYF. The chain links TRBV11-2 to TRBJ1-3, with 8 bases aligning to TRBD1. After removal of 3 bases from V and 0 bases from J, the junction contained 4 bases not matched to a gene. This CDR3 is built from 16 residues. In germline, CDR1 is SGHAT, CDR2 FQNNGV.